Below are 12 T cell receptor beta chains sequenced from a single sample in a study of shared clonotypes between healthy human individuals. Using immunoSEQ multiplex PCR, the repertoire was profiled, and TCRdb retains in-frame clones only, with some absent. This repertoire shows roughly 2.2 million clones, 85% to 95% found once; its top ten account for approximately 0.39%. The sample consisted of naive CD4+ T cells from PBMCs. Subset specified: CD45RA+ positively selected. The receptors here all came from a young man in good health. Some clones in this sample may be carry-over from other donors' samples.

This chain uses TRBV6-5 with TRBJ2-5; 10 nucleotides line up with TRBD1. V dropped 6 bases and J dropped 7; count of bases not matched to a gene: 11. The CDR3 consists of 15 residues. The germline V gene has CDR1 MNHEY and CDR2 SVGAGI. In DNA, the CDR3 is TGTGCCAGCAGACACGGGACAGGGGAGTGGGGGACCCAGTACTTC. Amino acids: CASRHGTGEWGTQYF.

This rearrangement joins TRBV28 to TRBJ2-3, with D tentatively TRBD1 or TRBD2 (5 bases each). Germline V gene lookup returns CDR1 MDHEN and CDR2 SYDVKM. The V end was cut by 7 bases, the J end by 6 bases, with 11 bases between. This CDR3 region has 12 residues. CDR3 in amino acids: CASTTRGDTQYF. CDR3 DNA sequence: TGTGCCAGCACCACCCGGGGCGATACGCAGTATTTT.

This clone was recorded only once. The J gene is TRBJ2-2, the V gene TRBV10-2; D gene unclear. The germline V and J ends were trimmed by 8 bases and 7 bases, with 8 bases remaining between them. CDR1 WSHSY and CDR2 SAAADI come from the germline V gene. The CDR3 is 11 residues long. CDR3 in amino acids: CASLEYGELFF. In DNA, the CDR3 is TGCGCCAGCCTTGAATACGGGGAGCTGTTTTTT.

The chain links TRBV7-9 to TRBJ2-7, with D perhaps matching TRBD1 or TRBD2 (5 bases each). CDR1 SEHNR and CDR2 FQNEAQ come from the germline V gene (reference sequence). CDR3 length: 12 residues. V lost 5 bases to trimming and J lost 4 bases, with 9 bases between them. CDR3 amino acids: CASSSREYEQYF. DNA of the CDR3: TGTGCCAGCAGCAGCAGGGAGTACGAGCAGTACTTC.

The V and J genes are TRBV7-3 and TRBJ2-3; D gene unclear. With 3 bases removed from V and 1 base from J, the gap between germline ends came to 8 bases. The germline V gene encodes CDR1 SGHTA and CDR2 FQGTGA. The CDR3 length is 14 residues. CDR3 residues: CASSFSQGTDTQYF. CDR3 nucleotides: TGTGCCAGCAGCTTTTCCCAGGGCACAGATACGCAGTATTTT.

V and J are TRBV7-2 and TRBJ1-2, with D perhaps matching TRBD1 (6 bases). V was trimmed by 5 bases and J by 7 bases, leaving 11 bases between them. Per the germline V gene, CDR1 is SGHTA and CDR2 is FQGNSA. CDR3 size: 12 residues. DNA for the CDR3: TGTGCCAGCAGCCAAATAGGGGGTGGCTACACCTTC. Amino acid sequence: CASSQIGGGYTF. Looking up the rest from reference TRBV7-2 and TRBJ1-2 gives the full variable domain: GAGVSQSPSNKVTEKGKDVELRCDPISGHTALYWYRQSLGQGLEFLIYFQGNSAPDKSGLPSDRFSAERTGGSVSTLTIQRTQQEDSAVYLCASSQIGGGYTFGSGTRLTVV.

This chain uses TRBV29-1 with TRBJ2-1, with 7 nucleotides matching TRBD1. The CDR3 loop spans 12 amino acids. CDR1 and CDR2 from the germline V gene are SQVTM and ANQGSEA. V was pared by 4 bases and J by 8 bases, with 5 bases of the junction left unmatched. The CDR3 sequence: CSVADREDEQFF. The CDR3 coding sequence is TGCAGCGTTGCCGACAGGGAAGATGAGCAGTTCTTC.

Notes on this clone: The same CDR3 arises from other DNA sequences in this sample as well. The V and J genes are TRBV5-8 and TRBJ2-2; a weak D match, TRBD2 (5 bases). Germline V lookup: CDR1 SGHTS, CDR2 YDEGEE. There are 14 residues in the CDR3. V lost 3 bases and J lost 1, with 7 bases in between. The CDR3 sequence is CASSSGLNTGELFF. Written as DNA, the CDR3 is TGTGCCAGCAGCTCCGGACTGAACACCGGGGAGCTGTTTTTT.

This clone was observed a single time. The chain joins TRBV28 to TRBJ2-5, with D tentatively TRBD1 (6 bases). V lost 6 bases, J lost 2 bases, and 13 bases lay in between. Looked up from germline, CDR1 is MDHEN and CDR2 is SYDVKM. The CDR3 is made up of 14 amino acids. The CDR3 sequence: CASRPRGGQETQYF. Here the CDR3 DNA reads TGTGCCAGCAGGCCCCGAGGGGGACAAGAGACCCAGTACTTC.

This clone was picked up one time. The rearrangement joins TRBV27 to TRBJ2-7, with D tentatively TRBD1 (6 bases). The CDR3 is 15 amino acids. V was pared by 5 bases and J by 1 base, with 15 bases between. Germline V lookup: CDR1 MNHEY, CDR2 SMNVEV (reference sequence). CDR3 nucleotide sequence: TGTGCCAGCAGTAGAGACAGGCGGCTTTCCTACGAGCAGTACTTC. Protein sequence: CASSRDRRLSYEQYF.

V gene TRBV28 combines with J gene TRBJ2-6; D perhaps matches TRBD2 (6 bases). Germline loops: CDR1 MDHEN, CDR2 SYDVKM. The CDR3 sequence is 14 residues long. Trimming took off 7 bases at V and 0 bases at J, with 7 bases between the two ends. The CDR3 protein is CASNGGSGANVLTF. The CDR3 DNA reads as TGTGCCAGCAACGGGGGCTCTGGGGCCAACGTCCTGACTTTC.

V is TRBV28 and J is TRBJ1-1; maybe TRBD1 (6 bases). The CDR3 runs 14 residues. V gave up 6 bases and J gave up 1 base, with 12 bases separating them. CDR1 is MDHEN and CDR2 is SYDVKM in the germline V gene. The CDR3 DNA follows: TGTGCCAGCAGCGGAGGGGGGAAGAACACTGAAGCTTTCTTT. Protein sequence: CASSGGGKNTEAFF. Based on the CDR3 plus reference TRBV28 and TRBJ1-1, the full variable domain is DVKVTQSSRYLVKRTGEKVFLECVQDMDHENMFWYRQDPGLGLRLIYFSYDVKMKEKGDIPEGYSVSREKKERFSLILESASTNQTSMYLCASSGGGKNTEAFFGQGTRLTVV.